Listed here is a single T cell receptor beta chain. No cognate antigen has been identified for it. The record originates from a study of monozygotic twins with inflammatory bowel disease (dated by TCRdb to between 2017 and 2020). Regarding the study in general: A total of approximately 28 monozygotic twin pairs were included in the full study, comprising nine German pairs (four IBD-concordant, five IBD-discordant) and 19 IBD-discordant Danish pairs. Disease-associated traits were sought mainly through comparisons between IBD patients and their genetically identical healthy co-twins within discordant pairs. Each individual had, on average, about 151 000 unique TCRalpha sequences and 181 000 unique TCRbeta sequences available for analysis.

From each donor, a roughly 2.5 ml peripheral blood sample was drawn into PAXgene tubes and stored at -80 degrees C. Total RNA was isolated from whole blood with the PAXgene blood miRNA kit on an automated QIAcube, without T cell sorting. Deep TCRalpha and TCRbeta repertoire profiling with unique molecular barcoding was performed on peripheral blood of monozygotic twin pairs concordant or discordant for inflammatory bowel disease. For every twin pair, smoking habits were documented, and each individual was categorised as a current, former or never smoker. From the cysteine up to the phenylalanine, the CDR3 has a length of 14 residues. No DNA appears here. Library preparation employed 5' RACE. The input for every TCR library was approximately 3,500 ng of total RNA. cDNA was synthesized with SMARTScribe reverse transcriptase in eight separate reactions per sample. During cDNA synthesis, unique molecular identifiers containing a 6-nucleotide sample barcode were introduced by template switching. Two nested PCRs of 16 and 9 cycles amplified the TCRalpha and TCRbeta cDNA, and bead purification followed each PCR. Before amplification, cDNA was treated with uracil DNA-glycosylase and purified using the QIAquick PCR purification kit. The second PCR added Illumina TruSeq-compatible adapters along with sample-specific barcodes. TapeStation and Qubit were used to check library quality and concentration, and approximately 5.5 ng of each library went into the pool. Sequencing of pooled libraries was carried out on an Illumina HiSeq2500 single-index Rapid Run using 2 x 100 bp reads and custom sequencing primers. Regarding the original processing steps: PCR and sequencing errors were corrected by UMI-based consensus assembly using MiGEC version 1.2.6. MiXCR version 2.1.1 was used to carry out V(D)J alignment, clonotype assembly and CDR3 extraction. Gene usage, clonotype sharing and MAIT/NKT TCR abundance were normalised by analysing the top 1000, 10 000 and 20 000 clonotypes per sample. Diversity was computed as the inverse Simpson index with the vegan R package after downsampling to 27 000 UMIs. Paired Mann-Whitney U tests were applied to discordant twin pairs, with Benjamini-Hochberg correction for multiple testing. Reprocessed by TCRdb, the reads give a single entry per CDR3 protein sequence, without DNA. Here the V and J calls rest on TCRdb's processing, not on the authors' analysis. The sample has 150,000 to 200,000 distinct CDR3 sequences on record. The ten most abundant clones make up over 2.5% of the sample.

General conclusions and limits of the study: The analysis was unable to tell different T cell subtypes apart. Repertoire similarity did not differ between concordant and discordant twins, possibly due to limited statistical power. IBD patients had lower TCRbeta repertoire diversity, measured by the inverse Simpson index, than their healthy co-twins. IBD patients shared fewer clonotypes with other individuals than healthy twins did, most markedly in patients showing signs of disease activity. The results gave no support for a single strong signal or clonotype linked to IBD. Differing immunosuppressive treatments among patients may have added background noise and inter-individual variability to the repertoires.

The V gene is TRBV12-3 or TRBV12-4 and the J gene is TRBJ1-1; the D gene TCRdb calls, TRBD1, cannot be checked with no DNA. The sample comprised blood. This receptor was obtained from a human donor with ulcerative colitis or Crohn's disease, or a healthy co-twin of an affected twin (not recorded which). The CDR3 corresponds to CASSRQGGVTEAFF.